In its sample, the clone carrying this T cell receptor beta chain was seen a few times. Looked up from germline, CDR1 is SGHRS and CDR2 is YFSETQ. The CDR3 consists of 14 residues. Trimming stripped 3 bases from V and 6 bases from J, with 13 bases between. Libraries were prepared by immunoSEQ multiplex PCR; TCRdb keeps only in-frame clonotypes and omits some of them. The table includes about 180,000 clones, more than 70% detected once. The study drew participants aged about 18 to 89 years from 20 to 30 US areas. Resolution of symptoms, clearance, or two negative PCRs was present in recovered Cohort 3 donors. This entry is derived from a study of blood T cell repertoires in COVID-19. Study-wide context: COVID-19 samples from acute and convalescent phases originated in the United States, Italy and Spain. The analysed material was cDNA or gDNA that came from T cells, B-cell-depleted T cells, or PBMCs.

The chain combines TRBV5-1 with TRBJ2-1; D unresolved. The clonotype was recovered from a woman aged 25 to 39 who had recovered from COVID-19. Material: PBMCs or T cells enriched from blood (not recorded which). The CDR3: CASSSFGRINEQFF. The CDR3 DNA is TGCGCCAGCAGCTCCTTCGGCAGGATCAATGAGCAGTTCTTC.